The 25 T cell receptor beta chains given below trace back to one sample, sequenced in a study of cytomegalovirus exposure and HLA in healthy donors. Primers: 60 Vbeta forward and 13 Jbeta reverse. The table came from immunoSEQ multiplex PCR; TCRdb's copy has only in-frame clones and leaves some out. The data hold some 130,000 clones, with roughly 80% observed a single time. Sequencing used PBMCs. All receptors come from a man between 25 and 39 years old in good health and CMV-seronegative.

J is TRBJ2-7 and V is TRBV5-4; 8 nucleotides align to TRBD2. CDR3 size: 15 residues. Germline V lookup: CDR1 SGHNT, CDR2 YYREEE (reference sequence). The V gene end was trimmed by 3 bases and the J gene end by 2 bases; junction bases not matched to a gene: 7. CDR3 region: CASSSLAEPTYEQYF. CDR3 in DNA: TGTGCCAGCAGCTCACTAGCGGAGCCGACCTACGAGCAGTACTTC.

The chain uses TRBV7-2 and TRBJ2-1; 9 bases align to TRBD2. Germline-derived CDR1 and CDR2 are SGHTA and FQGNSA. The trim removed 4 bases at V and 4 bases at J, leaving 5 bases unmatched. This CDR3 spans 15 amino acids. The CDR3 protein is CASSYSSGRYNEQFF. In nucleotides, the CDR3 is TGTGCCAGCAGCTATTCAAGCGGGAGGTACAATGAGCAGTTCTTC.

The V gene is TRBV28, the J gene TRBJ1-5; 7 positions match TRBD1. J was trimmed by 4 bases and V by 8 bases; bases with no gene match: 11. Germline V gene sequence: CDR1 MDHEN, CDR2 SYDVKM. There are 15 residues in the CDR3. This CDR3 reads CASEARDSLNQPQHF. In DNA form, the CDR3 reads TGTGCCAGCGAAGCTCGGGACAGCCTTAATCAGCCCCAGCATTTT.

DNA for the CDR3: TGTGCCAGCAGTGAATTTCAGGGAAACTCTGGAAACACCATATATTTT. Translation: CASSEFQGNSGNTIYF. The chain has TRBV6-1 and TRBJ1-3, with a weak D call TRBD1 (5 bases). Germline loops: CDR1 MNHNS, CDR2 SASEGT. V was trimmed by 2 bases and J by 0 bases, leaving 11 bases between them. The CDR3 is made up of 16 amino acids.

DNA of the CDR3: TGTGCCAGCGCCCTAGTGGGCCCGGGAACTGAAGCTTTCTTT. Translated: CASALVGPGTEAFF. The V gene is TRBV27, the J gene TRBJ1-1; no reliable D call. Per germline, CDR1 MNHEY and CDR2 SMNVEV (reference sequence). The CDR3 length is 14 residues. V was cut by 8 bases and J by 5 bases, with 18 bases left in between.

CDR3 sequence reads: CASSYGFSGSYEQYF. The CDR3 coding sequence is TGTGCCAGCAGTTACGGCTTTAGCGGTTCCTACGAGCAGTACTTC. The V call is TRBV6-5, the J call TRBJ2-7; the D gene is possibly TRBD2 (6 bases). This CDR3 is built from 15 residues. CDR1 MNHEY and CDR2 SVGAGI come from the germline V gene. V was pared by 2 bases and J by 1 base, with 12 bases between.

The chain has TRBV7-8 and TRBJ1-3, with TRBD1 identical over 7 bases. CDR3 length equals 16 residues. Losses at the gene ends were 3 bases for V and 3 bases for J; bases not matched to a gene: 8. Germline V CDR1 and CDR2: SGHVS, FQNEAQ. The CDR3 DNA reads as TGTGCCAGCAGCTTTCTCAGGGGGAGCTTTGGAAACACCATATATTTT. It yields the protein CASSFLRGSFGNTIYF.

The CDR3 DNA is TGTGCCAGCAGCTGGGACTGGCGCACAGATACGCAGTATTTT. Protein: CASSWDWRTDTQYF. The genes are TRBV7-8 and TRBJ2-3, with D tentatively TRBD2 (6 bases). The length of the CDR3 is 14 residues. Germline V gene data show CDR1 as SGHVS and CDR2 as FQNEAQ. The germline V and J ends were trimmed by 4 bases and 1 base, with 9 bases remaining between them.

The rearrangement uses TRBV6-6 and TRBJ2-1; D may be TRBD1 (5 bases). The CDR3 spans 11 residues. CDR1 and CDR2 (germline): MNHNY, SVGAGI (reference sequence). V was clipped by 5 bases and J by 9 bases, with 8 bases between them. The CDR3 here is CASSRGIEQFF. The CDR3, as DNA: TGTGCCAGCAGTAGGGGTATTGAGCAGTTCTTC.

This clone came up once. The V and J genes are TRBV6-6 and TRBJ1-1, with D possibly being TRBD1 (5 bases). V shed 9 bases and J shed 11 bases, with 22 bases lying between them. From germline, CDR1 is MNHNY and CDR2 SVGAGI (reference sequence). CDR3 length: 13 residues. The CDR3 DNA is TGTGCCAGTCTTGACTCGGGGGATAGGGTGGCTTTCTTT. It is translated as CASLDSGDRVAFF.

The chain is built from TRBV7-2 and TRBJ2-3; 12 bases match TRBD2. The CDR3 is 18 amino acids. With 4 bases clipped from V and 4 bases from J, the junction kept 12 bases outside the gene matches. Germline assignment: CDR1 SGHTA and CDR2 FQGNSA. CDR3 DNA sequence: TGTGCCAGCAGCTCCCGATCTCCTTCTAGCGGGAGGGCAGATACGCAGTATTTT. Protein sequence: CASSSRSPSSGRADTQYF. The full variable domain, with the rest looked up from reference TRBV7-2 and TRBJ2-3, is GAGVSQSPSNKVTEKGKDVELRCDPISGHTALYWYRQSLGQGLEFLIYFQGNSAPDKSGLPSDRFSAERTGGSVSTLTIQRTQQEDSAVYLCASSSRSPSSGRADTQYFGPGTRLTVL.

The chain employs TRBV18 and TRBJ2-3, with D uncertain. The CDR3 is made up of 16 amino acids. Germline assignment: CDR1 KGHSH and CDR2 LQKENI. Trimming took off 0 bases at V and 3 bases at J, with 13 bases between the two ends. CDR3 in DNA: TGTGCCAGCTCACCACCGTCCTGGAGCGTGACAGATACGCAGTATTTT. It is translated as CASSPPSWSVTDTQYF.

CDR3 DNA: TGTGCCAGTAGTAAGCAGGGGATTGAAGCTTTCTTT. Translated: CASSKQGIEAFF. This chain links TRBV19 with TRBJ1-1; perhaps TRBD1 as D (6 bases). The CDR3 extends over 12 amino acids. V dropped 4 bases and J dropped 7 bases, with 10 bases sitting between them. The V gene's germline CDR1 is LNHDA and CDR2 SQIVND (reference sequence).

The rearrangement links TRBV28 to TRBJ1-1, with D maybe TRBD1 (6 bases). Trimming pared 9 bases from V and 5 bases from J, leaving 13 bases between. CDR3 length equals 12 residues. Germline lookup yields CDR1 MDHEN and CDR2 SYDVKM. CDR3 DNA sequence: TGTGCCAGTAATGGGCAGGGGACTGAAGCTTTCTTT. Protein: CASNGQGTEAFF.

The chain links TRBV15 to TRBJ1-1, with TRBD1 as a possible D gene (6 bases). The germline CDR1 and CDR2 sequences are LNHNV and YYDKDF (reference sequence). V lost 1 base, J lost 2 bases, and 11 bases lay in between. The CDR3 runs 15 residues. CDR3 bases: TGTGCCACCAGCAGAGCGACAGGAACAAACACTGAAGCTTTCTTT. Translated: CATSRATGTNTEAFF.

This rearrangement joins TRBV27 to TRBJ2-1; 8 nucleotides line up with TRBD2. The CDR3 contains 16 residues. Germline CDR1 is MNHEY and CDR2 is SMNVEV (reference sequence). Unmatched junction bases numbered 3, after V lost 2 bases and J lost 0 bases. DNA of the CDR3: TGTGCCAGCAGTTTAGGCCTAGCGGGCTCCTACAATGAGCAGTTCTTC. It translates to CASSLGLAGSYNEQFF.

The rearrangement uses TRBV6-5 and TRBJ2-7; TRBD1 might be the D (5 bases). The V gene's germline CDR1 is MNHEY and CDR2 SVGAGI. V was clipped by 0 bases and J by 6 bases, with 15 bases between them. CDR3 length equals 15 residues. The CDR3: CASSYSIQGLSEQYF. CDR3 DNA sequence: TGTGCCAGCAGTTACTCGATTCAGGGTCTAAGCGAGCAGTACTTC.

As for this clone: The sample contains more than one DNA sequence encoding this CDR3. The chain couples TRBV30 to TRBJ2-3, with TRBD2 matching 12 bases. The CDR3 is 16 residues long. Per the germline V gene, CDR1 is GTSNPN and CDR2 is SVGIG (reference sequence). Trimming removed 0 bases from V and 12 bases from J; junction bases left unmatched: 13. The CDR3 sequence is CAWSVTLLAGGGTQYF. The CDR3 nucleotides read TGTGCCTGGAGTGTTACGTTACTAGCGGGAGGAGGTACACAGTATTTT.

The chain recombines TRBV5-1 with TRBJ2-5, with D maybe TRBD2 (6 bases). The CDR3 extends over 16 amino acids. V was cut by 0 bases and J by 2 bases, with 14 bases left in between. CDR1 SGHRS and CDR2 YFSETQ come from the germline V gene. Written as DNA, the CDR3 is TGCGCCAGCAGCTTGGCCTTGGACTATGGACAAGAGACCCAGTACTTC. Translation: CASSLALDYGQETQYF.

The chain carries TRBV7-2 and TRBJ2-7, with 10 positions matching TRBD2. The CDR3 is made up of 14 amino acids. Trimming removed 5 bases from V and 3 bases from J; junction bases left unmatched: 4. Germline-derived CDR1 and CDR2 are SGHTA and FQGNSA. This CDR3 reads CASSRTSGFYEQYF. In DNA form, the CDR3 reads TGTGCCAGCAGCAGGACTAGCGGATTCTACGAGCAGTACTTC.

The chain combines TRBV19 with TRBJ2-5, with D uncertain. V dropped 3 bases and J dropped 4 bases, with 9 bases sitting between them. The CDR3 is 13 residues long. From germline, CDR1 is LNHDA and CDR2 SQIVND (reference sequence). Here the CDR3 reads CASSINRRETQYF. The CDR3 region has the DNA TGTGCCAGTAGTATCAACAGAAGAGAGACCCAGTACTTC.

This clone showed up just a few times. This sequence joins TRBV5-6 and TRBJ1-4; D is unclear. The V gene lost 3 bases and the J gene lost 0 bases, with 9 bases spanning the gap. This CDR3 spans 15 amino acids. Germline CDR1 and CDR2: SGHDT and YYEEEE. The CDR3 bases are TGTGCCAGCAGCTGGACCGGGACAACTAATGAAAAACTGTTTTTT. This codes for CASSWTGTTNEKLFF.

V and J are TRBV7-8 and TRBJ2-2, with TRBD2 as a possible D gene (5 bases). The germline V and J ends were trimmed by 6 bases and 6 bases, with 14 bases remaining between them. Germline CDR1 SGHVS, CDR2 FQNEAQ. The CDR3 runs 14 residues. The CDR3 sequence is CASRGFRAAGELFF. The DNA for the CDR3 is TGTGCCAGCAGGGGTTTTAGAGCGGCCGGGGAGCTGTTTTTT.

This clone was observed a handful of times. The V gene is TRBV15, the J gene TRBJ1-4, with D perhaps TRBD1 (5 bases). The CDR3 length is 15 residues. Trimming took off 1 base at V and 8 bases at J, with 14 bases between the two ends. Per germline, CDR1 LNHNV and CDR2 YYDKDF (reference sequence). This chain's CDR3 is CATSRGKQGWEKLFF. CDR3 bases: TGTGCCACCAGCAGAGGGAAGCAGGGTTGGGAAAAACTGTTTTTT.

This chain links TRBV7-9 with TRBJ2-5; maybe TRBD2 (5 bases). V lost 2 bases, J lost 2 bases, and 12 bases lay in between. CDR1 SEHNR and CDR2 FQNEAQ come from the germline V gene (reference sequence). This CDR3 has 15 residues. The chain's CDR3 is CASSLRVGGQETQYF. CDR3 bases: TGTGCCAGCAGCTTAAGGGTAGGCGGGCAAGAGACCCAGTACTTC.